The 3 T cell receptor beta chains presented below share a single source sample, sequenced in a study of blood T cell repertoires in COVID-19. Clones were sequenced by immunoSEQ multiplex PCR, and TCRdb holds only the in-frame ones, with some missing. The sample has under 300,000 clones, 80% to 90% seen once. Sequenced: PBMCs or T cells enriched from blood (not recorded which). The receptors here all came from a man aged 35 to 55 who had recovered from COVID-19.

The chain carries TRBV28 and TRBJ2-5; the match to TRBD1 covers 11 bases. The CDR3 totals 15 residues. Germline CDR1 MDHEN, CDR2 SYDVKM. Losses at the gene ends were 8 bases for V and 4 bases for J; bases not matched to a gene: 9. CDR3 sequence: CASRNGQGAVETQYF. Written as DNA, the CDR3 is TGTGCCAGCCGCAACGGACAGGGGGCTGTAGAGACCCAGTACTTC.

J is TRBJ2-5 and V is TRBV5-1; D possibly corresponds to TRBD1 (5 bases). In germline, CDR1 is SGHRS, CDR2 YFSETQ. This CDR3 contains 13 residues. Trimming cost V 0 bases and J 3 bases, with 6 bases left between them. This CDR3 reads CASSLVREETQYF. In DNA, the CDR3 is TGCGCCAGCAGCTTGGTCAGGGAAGAGACCCAGTACTTC.

CDR3: CASLQTPTGPNYGYTF. The CDR3 nucleotides are TGTGCCAGCCTACAGACCCCCACAGGGCCTAACTATGGCTACACCTTC. The chain uses TRBV18 and TRBJ1-2; maybe TRBD1 (6 bases). The CDR3 is 16 residues long. In germline, CDR1 is KGHSH, CDR2 LQKENI. Trimming cost V 8 bases and J 0 bases, with 19 bases left between them.